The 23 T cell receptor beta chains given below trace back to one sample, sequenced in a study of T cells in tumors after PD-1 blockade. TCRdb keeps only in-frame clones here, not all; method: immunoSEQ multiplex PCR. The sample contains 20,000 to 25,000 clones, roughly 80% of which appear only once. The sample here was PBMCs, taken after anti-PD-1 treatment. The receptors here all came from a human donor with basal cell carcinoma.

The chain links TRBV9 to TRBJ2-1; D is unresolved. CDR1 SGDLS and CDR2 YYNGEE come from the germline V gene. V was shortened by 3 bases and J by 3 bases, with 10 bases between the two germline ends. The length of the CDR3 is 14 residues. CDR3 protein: CASSGMGNYNEQFF. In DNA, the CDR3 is TGTGCCAGCAGCGGAATGGGGAACTACAATGAGCAGTTCTTC.

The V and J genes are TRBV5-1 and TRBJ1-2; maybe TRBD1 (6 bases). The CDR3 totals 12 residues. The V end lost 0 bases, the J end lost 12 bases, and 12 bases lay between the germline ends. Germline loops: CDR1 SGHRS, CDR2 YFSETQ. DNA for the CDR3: TGCGCCAGCAGCTTGGGGGACAACGCTGACACCTTC. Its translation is CASSLGDNADTF.

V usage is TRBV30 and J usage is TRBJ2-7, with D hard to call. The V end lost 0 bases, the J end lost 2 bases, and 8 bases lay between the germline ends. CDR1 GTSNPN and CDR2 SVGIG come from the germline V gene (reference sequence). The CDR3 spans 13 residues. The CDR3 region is CAWSVYRAYEQYF. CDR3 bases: TGTGCCTGGAGTGTCTACAGAGCCTACGAGCAGTACTTC.

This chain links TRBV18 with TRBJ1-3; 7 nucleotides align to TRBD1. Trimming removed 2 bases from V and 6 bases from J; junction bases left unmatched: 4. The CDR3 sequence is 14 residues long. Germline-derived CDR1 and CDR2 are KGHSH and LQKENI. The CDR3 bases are TGTGCCAGCTCACCAGACAGGGCAACAAACACCATATATTTT. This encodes CASSPDRATNTIYF.

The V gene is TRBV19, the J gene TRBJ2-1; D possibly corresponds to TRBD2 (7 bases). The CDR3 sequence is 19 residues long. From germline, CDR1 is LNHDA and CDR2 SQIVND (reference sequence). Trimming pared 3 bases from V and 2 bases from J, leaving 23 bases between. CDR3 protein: CASSMRGGALQGPYNEQFF. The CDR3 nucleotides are TGTGCCAGTAGTATGAGGGGGGGAGCGCTTCAAGGTCCCTACAATGAGCAGTTCTTC.

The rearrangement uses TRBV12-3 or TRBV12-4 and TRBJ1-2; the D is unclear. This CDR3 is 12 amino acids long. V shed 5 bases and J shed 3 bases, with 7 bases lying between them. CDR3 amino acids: CASSRTDYGYTF. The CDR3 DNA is TGTGCCAGCAGTCGGACGGACTATGGCTACACCTTC.

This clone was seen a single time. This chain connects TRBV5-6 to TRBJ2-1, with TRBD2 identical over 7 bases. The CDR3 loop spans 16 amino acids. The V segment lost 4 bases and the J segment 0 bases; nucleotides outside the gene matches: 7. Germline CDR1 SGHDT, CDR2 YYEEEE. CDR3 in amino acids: CASSKSGTYSYNEQFF. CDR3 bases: TGTGCCAGCAGCAAAAGCGGGACTTACTCCTACAATGAGCAGTTCTTC.

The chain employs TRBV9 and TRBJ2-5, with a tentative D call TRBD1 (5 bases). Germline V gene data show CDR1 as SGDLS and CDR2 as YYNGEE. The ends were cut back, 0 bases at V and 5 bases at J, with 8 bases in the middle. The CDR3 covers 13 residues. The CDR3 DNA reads TGTGCCAGCAGCGTAGCAGGGTGGGAGACCCAGTACTTC. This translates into CASSVAGWETQYF. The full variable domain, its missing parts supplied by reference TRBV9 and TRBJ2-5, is DSGVTQTPKHLITATGQRVTLRCSPRSGDLSVYWYQQSLDQGLQFLIQYYNGEERAKGNILERFSAQQFPDLHSELNLSSLELGDSALYFCASSVAGWETQYFGPGTRLLVL.

The CDR3 DNA reads as TGCGCCAGCGGGGACGGTGAGTATTACACTGAAGCTTTCTTT. Protein product: CASGDGEYYTEAFF. The genes are TRBV5-1 and TRBJ1-1, with a tentative D call TRBD1 (5 bases). The CDR3 is 14 amino acids. The V and J ends lost 7 bases and 3 bases respectively, with 16 bases between them. Germline loops: CDR1 SGHRS, CDR2 YFSETQ.

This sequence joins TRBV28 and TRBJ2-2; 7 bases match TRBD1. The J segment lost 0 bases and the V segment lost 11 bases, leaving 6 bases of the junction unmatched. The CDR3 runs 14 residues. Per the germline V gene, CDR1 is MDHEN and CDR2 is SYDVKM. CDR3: CAVLDRTNTGELFF. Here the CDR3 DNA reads TGTGCCGTATTGGACAGGACGAACACCGGGGAGCTGTTTTTT.

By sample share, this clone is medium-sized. The CDR3 DNA reads as TGTGCCAGCAGCCAAGGCCCGGGACAGGAACACTATGGCTACACCTTC. The encoded protein is CASSQGPGQEHYGYTF. The chain uses TRBV3-1 (or the pseudogene TRBV3-2) and TRBJ1-2; 8 bases are a match to TRBD1. After removal of 1 base from V and 3 bases from J, the junction contained 7 bases not matched to a gene. CDR3 size: 16 residues. Germline CDR1 is LGHDT and CDR2 is YNNKEL (reference sequence).

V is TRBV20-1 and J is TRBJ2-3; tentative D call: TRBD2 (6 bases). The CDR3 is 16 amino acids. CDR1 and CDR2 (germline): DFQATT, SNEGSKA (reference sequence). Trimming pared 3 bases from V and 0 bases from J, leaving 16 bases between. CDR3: CSASRDLGSSTDTQYF. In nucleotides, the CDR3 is TGCAGTGCTAGTAGGGACTTAGGATCTAGCACAGATACGCAGTATTTT.

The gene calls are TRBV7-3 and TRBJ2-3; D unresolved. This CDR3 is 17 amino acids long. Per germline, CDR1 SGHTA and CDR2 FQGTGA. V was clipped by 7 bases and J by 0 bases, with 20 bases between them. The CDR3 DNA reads TGTGCCAGCAAACGACACCCTTACCACTCTAGCACAGATACGCAGTATTTT. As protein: CASKRHPYHSSTDTQYF.

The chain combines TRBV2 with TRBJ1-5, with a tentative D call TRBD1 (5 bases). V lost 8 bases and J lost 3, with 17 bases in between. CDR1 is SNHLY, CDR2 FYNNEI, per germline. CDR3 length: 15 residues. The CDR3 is CASGGDQIANQPQHF. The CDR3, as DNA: TGTGCCAGCGGGGGGGACCAAATAGCCAATCAGCCCCAGCATTTT. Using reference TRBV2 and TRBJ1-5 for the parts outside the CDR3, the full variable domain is EPEVTQTPSHQVTQMGQEVILRCVPISNHLYFYWYRQILGQKVEFLVSFYNNEISEKSEIFDDQFSVERPDGSNFTLKIRSTKLEDSAMYFCASGGDQIANQPQHFGDGTRLSIL.

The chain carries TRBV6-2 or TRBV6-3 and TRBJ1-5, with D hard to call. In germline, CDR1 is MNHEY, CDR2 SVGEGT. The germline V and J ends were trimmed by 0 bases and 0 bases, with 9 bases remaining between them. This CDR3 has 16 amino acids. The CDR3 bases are TGTGCCAGCAGTTACTCAGGTCCTGATAGCAATCAGCCCCAGCATTTT. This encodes CASSYSGPDSNQPQHF.

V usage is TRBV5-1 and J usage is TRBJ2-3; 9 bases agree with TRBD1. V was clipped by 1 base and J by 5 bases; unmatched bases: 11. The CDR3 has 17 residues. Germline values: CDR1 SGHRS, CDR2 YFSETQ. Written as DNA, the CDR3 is TGCGCCAGCAGCTTGAGAACAGGGGGCTCGTTTCAAGATACGCAGTATTTT. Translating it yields CASSLRTGGSFQDTQYF.

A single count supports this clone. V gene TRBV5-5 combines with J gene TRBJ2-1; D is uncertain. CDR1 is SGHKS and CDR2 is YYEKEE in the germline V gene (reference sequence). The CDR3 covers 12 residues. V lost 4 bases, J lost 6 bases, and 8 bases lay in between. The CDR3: CASSPTGNEQFF. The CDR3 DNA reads TGTGCCAGCAGCCCTACGGGCAATGAGCAGTTCTTC.

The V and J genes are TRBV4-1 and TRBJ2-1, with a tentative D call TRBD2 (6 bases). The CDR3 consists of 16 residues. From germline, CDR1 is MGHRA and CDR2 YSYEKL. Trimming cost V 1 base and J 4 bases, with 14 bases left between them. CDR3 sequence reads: CASSQAPGVRYNEQFF. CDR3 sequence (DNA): TGCGCCAGCAGCCAAGCCCCGGGGGTTAGATACAATGAGCAGTTCTTC.

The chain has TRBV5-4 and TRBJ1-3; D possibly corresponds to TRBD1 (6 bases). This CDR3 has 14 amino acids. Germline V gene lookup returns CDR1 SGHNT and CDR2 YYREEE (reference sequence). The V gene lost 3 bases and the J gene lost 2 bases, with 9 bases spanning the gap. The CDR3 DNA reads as TGTGCCAGCAGCTCCCGGACAGCTGGAAACACCATATATTTT. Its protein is CASSSRTAGNTIYF.

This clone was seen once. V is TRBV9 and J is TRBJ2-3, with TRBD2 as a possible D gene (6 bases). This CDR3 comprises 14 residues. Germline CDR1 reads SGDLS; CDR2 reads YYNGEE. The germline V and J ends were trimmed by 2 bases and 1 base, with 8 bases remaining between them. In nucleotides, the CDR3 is TGTGCCAGCAGCGTTGCGGGGCGCACAGATACGCAGTATTTT. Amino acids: CASSVAGRTDTQYF.

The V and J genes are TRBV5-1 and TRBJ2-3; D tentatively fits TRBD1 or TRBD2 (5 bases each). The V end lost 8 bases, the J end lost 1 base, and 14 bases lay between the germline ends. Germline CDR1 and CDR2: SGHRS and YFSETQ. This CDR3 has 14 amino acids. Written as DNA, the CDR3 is TGCGCCAGTGGGCAGGGAGATCGCACAGATACGCAGTATTTT. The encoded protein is CASGQGDRTDTQYF.

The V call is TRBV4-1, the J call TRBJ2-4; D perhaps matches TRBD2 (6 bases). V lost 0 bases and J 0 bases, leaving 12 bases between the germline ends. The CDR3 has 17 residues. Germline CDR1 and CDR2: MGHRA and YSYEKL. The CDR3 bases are TGCGCCAGCAGCCAAGAAGCCGGCGGGGTAGCCAAAAACATTCAGTACTTC. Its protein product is CASSQEAGGVAKNIQYF.

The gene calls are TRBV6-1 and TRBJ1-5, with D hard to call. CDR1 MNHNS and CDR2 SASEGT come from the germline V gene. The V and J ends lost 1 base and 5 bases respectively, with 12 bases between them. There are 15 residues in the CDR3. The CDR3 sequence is CASSEVGRIDQPQHF. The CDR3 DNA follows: TGTGCCAGCAGTGAAGTTGGCAGGATCGATCAGCCCCAGCATTTT.